One and the same sample provided the 7 T cell receptor beta chains below, sequenced in a study of blood T cell repertoires in COVID-19. TCRdb keeps only in-frame clones here, not all; method: immunoSEQ multiplex PCR. The sample records over 110,000 clones, 88% being singletons. Sequencing used peripheral blood. The origin of the receptors is a human donor in a cohort sampled during active COVID-19.

V usage is TRBV7-6 and J usage is TRBJ2-3; possible D gene TRBD2, 6 bases. V was clipped by 5 bases and J by 1 base, with 16 bases between them. This CDR3 has 16 residues. Germline assignment: CDR1 SGHVS and CDR2 FNYEAQ. As DNA, the CDR3 is TGTGCCAGCAGCAGATGGAGGGGAGAGGGCACAGATACGCAGTATTTT. Residues: CASSRWRGEGTDTQYF.

The chain combines TRBV29-1 with TRBJ1-5, with D perhaps matching TRBD1 (6 bases). The CDR3 is 13 amino acids. CDR1 is SQVTM and CDR2 is ANQGSEA in the germline V gene. The germline V and J ends were trimmed by 7 bases and 2 bases, with 12 bases remaining between them. CDR3 region: CSAGGGGNQPQHF. The CDR3, as DNA: TGCAGCGCTGGCGGGGGCGGCAATCAGCCCCAGCATTTT.

This sequence joins TRBV11-1 and TRBJ2-1; tentatively, D is TRBD2 (6 bases). Trimming left V 2 bases short and J 7 bases short, with 9 bases between. The CDR3 runs to 13 residues. Germline loops: CDR1 SGHAT, CDR2 FQDESV (reference sequence). The CDR3 spells CASSLMEGNEQFF. The CDR3 nucleotides read TGTGCCAGCAGCTTAATGGAGGGGAATGAGCAGTTCTTC.

The chain carries TRBV5-4 and TRBJ2-7; 7 bases fit TRBD1. CDR1 is SGHNT, CDR2 YYREEE, per germline (reference sequence). The CDR3 length is 14 residues. Trimming at V came to 4 bases and at J to 5 bases, leaving 9 bases not matched to a gene. CDR3 in amino acids: CASSPWTGLDEQYF. CDR3 nucleotides: TGTGCCAGCAGCCCTTGGACAGGCCTGGACGAGCAGTACTTC.

Concerning this clone itself: One end of the junction fails to match germline, which may point to a read error. The genes are TRBV29-1 and TRBJ2-7; D perhaps matches TRBD1 (6 bases). Per germline, CDR1 SQVTM and CDR2 ANQGSEA. The CDR3 spans 13 residues. The CDR3 DNA is TGCAGCGTTGAAATCGGGACAAGCTACGATCAGTACTTC. Translating gives CSVEIGTSYDQYF.

The rearrangement uses TRBV19 and TRBJ1-5; 7 nucleotides match TRBD1. Germline V gene lookup returns CDR1 LNHDA and CDR2 SQIVND (reference sequence). This CDR3 is 15 amino acids long. The V and J ends lost 6 bases and 0 bases, in that order; junction bases with no gene match: 5. CDR3 sequence: CASRADRVSNQPQHF. The CDR3 nucleotides are TGTGCCAGTAGAGCCGACAGGGTTAGCAATCAGCCCCAGCATTTT.

The CDR3 sequence is CATVHGQGAKTLHF. The CDR3 DNA is TGTGCCACCGTACATGGACAGGGGGCAAAGACCCTCCACTTT. The rearrangement uses TRBV6-5 and TRBJ1-6, with 11 bases matching TRBD1. The junction had 13 bases not matched to a gene; V was cut back by 10 bases and J by 14 bases. The CDR3 totals 14 residues. The germline V gene encodes CDR1 MNHEY and CDR2 SVGAGI.